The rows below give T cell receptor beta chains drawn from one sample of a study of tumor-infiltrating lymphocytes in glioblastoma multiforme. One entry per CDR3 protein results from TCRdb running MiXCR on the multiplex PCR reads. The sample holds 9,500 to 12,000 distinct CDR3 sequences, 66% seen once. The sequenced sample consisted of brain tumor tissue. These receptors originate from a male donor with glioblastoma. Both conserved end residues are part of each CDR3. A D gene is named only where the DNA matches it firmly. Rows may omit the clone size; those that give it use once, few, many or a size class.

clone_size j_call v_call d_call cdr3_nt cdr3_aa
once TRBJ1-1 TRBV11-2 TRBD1 TGTGCCAGCAGCCCGACAGGGCCAACTGAAGCTTTCTTT CASSPTGPTEAFF
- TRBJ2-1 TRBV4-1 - TGCGCCAGTAGCCAAGAAGAAAAGCCCATTAATGGGCAGTTCTTC CASSQEEKPINGQFF
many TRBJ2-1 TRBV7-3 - TGTGCCAGCTTGGAAGACTACTCCTACAATGAGCAGTTCTTC CASLEDYSYNEQFF
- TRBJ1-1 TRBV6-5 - TGTGCCAGCACCCCTGGGGGAGTGAACACTGAAGCTTTCTTT CASTPGGVNTEAFF
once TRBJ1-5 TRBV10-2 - TGCGTCAGTAGGGGGGCGGGGCGCAATCAGCCCCAGCGTTTT CVSRGAGRNQPQRF
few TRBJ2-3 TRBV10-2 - TGCGCCAGCAGTCCCCATGCTGCCGATACGCAGAATTTT CASSPHAADTQNF
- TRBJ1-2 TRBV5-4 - TGTGCCAGCAGCTTGGACCGGGAGGTCTACACCTTC CASSLDREVYTF
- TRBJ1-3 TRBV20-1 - TGCAGTGCTAGGACGGGCGTTGGAAACATCATATATTTC CSARTGVGNIIYF
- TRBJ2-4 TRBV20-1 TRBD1 TGTAGTGCTAGAGACCCGGACAGGGGGATTCGGAAAGCCAAAAGCATCCAGTACTTC CSARDPDRGIRKAKSIQYF
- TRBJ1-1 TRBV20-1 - TGCAGTGCGGGGGGGGAGGGGCGACCGGGGACTGAAGCTTTCTTT CSAGGEGRPGTEAFF
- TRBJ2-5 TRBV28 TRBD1 TGTGCCAGCAGTTTTCCTCCGGGACAGGGGCAAGAGACCCAGTACTTC CASSFPPGQGQETQYF
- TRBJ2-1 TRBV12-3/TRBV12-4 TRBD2 TGTGCCAGCAGACGGACTAGCGGGAGGGATGAGCAGTCCTTC CASRRTSGRDEQSF
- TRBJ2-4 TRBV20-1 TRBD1 TGCAATGCTAGAGACCCGGACAGGGGGATTCGGGAAGCCCAAAACATTCAGTACTTC CNARDPDRGIREAQNIQYF
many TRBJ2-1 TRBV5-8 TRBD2 TGTGCCAGCAGCTTCAGGGTAGCGGGAGCTGATGAGCAGTTCTTC CASSFRVAGADEQFF
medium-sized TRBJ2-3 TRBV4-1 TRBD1 TGCGCCAGCAGCCAAGGCAGGACAGGGAAGATGAATACGCAGTATTTT CASSQGRTGKMNTQYF
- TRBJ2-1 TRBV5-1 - TGCGCCAGCAGCTTTGGGGGGGCAGACTCCCATGAGCAGTTCTTC CASSFGGADSHEQFF
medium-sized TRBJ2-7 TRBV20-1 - TGCAGTGCTAGAGAACAATACTCCTACGAGCAGTACTTC CSAREQYSYEQYF
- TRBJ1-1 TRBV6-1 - TGTGCCAGCACCAGGGAAGAGTTCGCGAGTGTAGCTTTCTTT CASTREEFASVAFF
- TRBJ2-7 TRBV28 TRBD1 TGCGGCAGCAGGCATCTGGCCTATCGGGACAGGGGGTCCTACGAGCAGTACTTC CGSRHLAYRDRGSYEQYF
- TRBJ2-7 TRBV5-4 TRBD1 TGTACCAGCAGCTTTACCCAGGGGGCCACCTACGAGCAATACTTC CTSSFTQGATYEQYF
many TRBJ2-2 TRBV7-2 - TGTGCCAGCAGCCGGCCGACACAGGGCTCCGGGGAGCTGTTTTTT CASSRPTQGSGELFF
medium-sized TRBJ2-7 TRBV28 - TGTGCCAGCAGCCAACAGGGCGCCCGAGAGTACTTC CASSQQGAREYF
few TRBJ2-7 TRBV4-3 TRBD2 TGCGCCAGCAGCCTCGGGACTAGCGGGAGTTACGAGCAGTACTTC CASSLGTSGSYEQYF
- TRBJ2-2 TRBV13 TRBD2 TGTGCCAGCAGCTTAGTCTTGGGACTAGCGGGAAACACCGGGGTGCTGTTTTTT CASSLVLGLAGNTGVLFF
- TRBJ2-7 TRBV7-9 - TGTGCCAGCAGCTCGATACAGGGATACGAGCAGTACTTT CASSSIQGYEQYF
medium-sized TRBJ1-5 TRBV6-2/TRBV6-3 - TGTGCCAGCAGCCTCAGGGTGGGCGGCAATCAGCCCCAGCATTTT CASSLRVGGNQPQHF
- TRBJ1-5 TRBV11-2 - TGTGCCAGCAGCTTAGACAGGGGCGGCAATCAGCCCCATCATTTT CASSLDRGGNQPHHF
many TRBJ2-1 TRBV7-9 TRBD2 TGTGCCAGCAGCTCCACTAGCGGCCGACAGCCAAACAATGAGCAGTTCTTC CASSSTSGRQPNNEQFF
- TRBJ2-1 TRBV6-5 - TGTGCCAGCAATTACTCGTATCGAGGGAGCTCCTACAATGAGCAGTTCTTC CASNYSYRGSSYNEQFF
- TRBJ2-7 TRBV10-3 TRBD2 TGTGACATCAGTGATGCACTAGCGGGAAGCGACGAACAGTACTTC CDISDALAGSDEQYF
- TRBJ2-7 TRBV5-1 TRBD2 TGTGCCAGCAGCTTGGCCGGGGGGAGCGTCTTATTCAAGCAGTACTTC CASSLAGGSVLFKQYF
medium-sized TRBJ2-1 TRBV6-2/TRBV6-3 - TGTGCCAGCAGACCCGGGGGAGTCAATGAGCAGTTCTTC CASRPGGVNEQFF
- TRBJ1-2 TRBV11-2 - TGTGCCAGCAGCCAAGGGAATTGGATTGGCCACACCTTC CASSQGNWIGHTF
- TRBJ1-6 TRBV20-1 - TGCAGTGCTTGCGGGCGGGGTTCCGTGAATTCACGCCTCCACTTT CSACGRGSVNSRLHF
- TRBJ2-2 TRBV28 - TGTGCCAGCAGTTTGATTGTGGCCCGGGAGCTGTTTTTT CASSLIVARELFF